A selection of T cell receptor beta chains follows, all from one sample in a study of human T cells and chemical hapten exposure. TCRdb itself ran the RACE reads through MiXCR, one entry per CDR3 protein. The sample has around 380,000 distinct CDR3 sequences; more than 4.5% are singletons. Here the sequenced sample was whole blood, taken in connection with sensitization to the hapten diphenylcyclopropenone (DPC). All receptors derive from a woman in her 50s with alopecia areata. Some clones in this sample may be carry-over from other donors' samples. The CDR3 runs from the conserved cysteine through the conserved F or W. The D gene is left open where the match is weak. Only some rows state a clone size, as once, few, many or a class for expanded clones.

d_gene | j_gene | v_gene | abundance | CDR3nt | CDR3aa
- | TRBJ1-2 | TRBV12-3/TRBV12-4 | many | TGTGCCAGCAGTTTCGGTCAGGCGACCGATGGCTACACCTTC | CASSFGQATDGYTF
- | TRBJ2-7 | TRBV12-3/TRBV12-4 | - | TGTGCCAGCAGTTTCGGCGGTATTACCTTCTACGAGCAGTACTTC | CASSFGGITFYEQYF
TRBD1 | TRBJ1-5 | TRBV3-1 | many | TGTGCCAGCAGCGCGGGACAGTTTAATCAGCCCCAGCATTTT | CASSAGQFNQPQHF
- | TRBJ2-4 | TRBV5-5 | many | TGTGCCAGCAGCTTGCTGGGGACTGGAGCAGGACAAATAGCCAAAAACATTCAGTACTTC | CASSLLGTGAGQIAKNIQYF
- | TRBJ2-7 | TRBV7-2 | - | TGTGCCAGCAGCCTAGCAGCGCGCGGAGACGAGCAGTACTTC | CASSLAARGDEQYF
- | TRBJ1-6 | TRBV7-6 | many | TGTGCCAGCAGCTTATCCGGGGAACGGAGACTCCACTTT | CASSLSGERRLHF
TRBD1 | TRBJ2-5 | TRBV6-5 | many | TGTGCCAGCAGTCGAACGACAGGGCAAACTGGCTCGACCCAGTACTTC | CASSRTTGQTGSTQYF
- | TRBJ1-5 | TRBV9 | few | TGTGCCAGCAGCGTAGACGGCGGATTTAATCAGCCCCAGCATTTT | CASSVDGGFNQPQHF
TRBD2 | TRBJ2-5 | TRBV7-2 | - | TGTGCCAGCAGCTTTCCCATAGCGGGGAGCGAGACCCAGTACTTC | CASSFPIAGSETQYF
TRBD2 | TRBJ2-3 | TRBV9 | many | TGTGCCAGCAGCCCCGTAGCGGGATCCAGCACAGATACGCAGTATTTT | CASSPVAGSSTDTQYF
TRBD1 | TRBJ1-5 | TRBV27 | few | TGTGCCAGCAATAACAGGGGGGGACGGCTGGGCAATCAGCCCCAGCATTTT | CASNNRGGRLGNQPQHF
TRBD1 | TRBJ1-3 | TRBV7-2 | many | TGTGCCAGCAGCACAGGGGGCAGTGGAAACACCATATATTTT | CASSTGGSGNTIYF
- | TRBJ2-3 | TRBV29-1 | - | TGCAGCGTTGGAAAAGCGGCACGCACAGATACGCAGTATTTT | CSVGKAARTDTQYF
TRBD1 | TRBJ1-6 | TRBV7-6 | few | TGTGCCAGCAGCTCGACAGGGATAGGGAGCTCCTATAATTCACCCCTCCACTTT | CASSSTGIGSSYNSPLHF
- | TRBJ2-7 | TRBV7-9 | many | TGTGCCAGCAGCCGCGGGACACCCCACGAGCAGTACTTC | CASSRGTPHEQYF
- | TRBJ2-7 | TRBV11-2 | many | TGTGCCAGCAGCCTTCCCCCGGCAGAAACCTACGAGCAGTACTTC | CASSLPPAETYEQYF
- | TRBJ1-1 | TRBV6-2/TRBV6-3 | - | TGTGCCAGCAGTTACGAGGCGGGGGTCCCGAGCACTGAAGCTTTCTTT | CASSYEAGVPSTEAFF
- | TRBJ1-1 | TRBV5-6 | few | TGTGCCAGCAGCTTGGCAAGTCGGAACACTGAAGCTTTCTTT | CASSLASRNTEAFF
- | TRBJ2-1 | TRBV19 | - | TGTGCCAGTAAAGGGCTTTGGAACAATGAGCAGTTCTTC | CASKGLWNNEQFF
- | TRBJ2-7 | TRBV4-1 | few | TGCGCCAGCAGCCAGCTGGGGGAAGCCTACGAGCAGTACTTC | CASSQLGEAYEQYF
- | TRBJ1-3 | TRBV5-1 | many | TGCGCCAGCAGCTTGAGATCGGACACTACCTTCTCTGGAAACACCATATATTTT | CASSLRSDTTFSGNTIYF
- | TRBJ1-1 | TRBV3-1 | many | TGTGCCAGCAGCCCAAGGCAGGGATTAACTGAAGCTTTCTTT | CASSPRQGLTEAFF
- | TRBJ1-1 | TRBV5-1 | many | TGCGCCAGCAGCTCCGGACAGCTCAACACTGAAGCTTTCTTT | CASSSGQLNTEAFF
TRBD2 | TRBJ2-5 | TRBV10-3 | many | TGTGCCATCAGCCTAGCGGGGGGGCAAGAGACCCAGTACTTC | CAISLAGGQETQYF
- | TRBJ2-3 | TRBV7-2 | few | TGTGCCAGCAGCTTAGGAGCTAGGGCAGATACGCAGTATTTT | CASSLGARADTQYF
TRBD2 | TRBJ2-1 | TRBV6-2/TRBV6-3 | many | TGTGCCAGCAGGGTAGCGGGAGGGCCTAACAATGAGCAGTTCTTC | CASRVAGGPNNEQFF
TRBD1 | TRBJ1-2 | TRBV2 | - | TGTGCCAGCAGTGGGGGGACAGGGGTCTATGGCTACACCTTC | CASSGGTGVYGYTF
- | TRBJ2-1 | TRBV9 | many | TGTGCCAGCAGCGTAGCGGGGGCCGTCTACAATGAGCAGTTCTTC | CASSVAGAVYNEQFF
- | TRBJ2-7 | TRBV20-1 | - | TGCAGTGTCGACGCTAGTGTCTACGAGCAGTACTTC | CSVDASVYEQYF
- | TRBJ1-4 | TRBV18 | many | TGTGCCAGCTCACCACGACTGGGTGAAAAACTGTTTTTT | CASSPRLGEKLFF
- | TRBJ2-3 | TRBV20-1 | - | TGCAGTGCTACGTTGAGCGCCCGCCTAGATACGCAGTATTTT | CSATLSARLDTQYF
- | TRBJ2-1 | TRBV24-1 | many | TGTGCCACCAGTGAGTTCGGACGACTCGGGAGCAATGAGCAGTTCTTC | CATSEFGRLGSNEQFF
- | TRBJ2-7 | TRBV7-8 | many | TGTGCCAGCAGCCCCATTCTTGGGGGCTCCTACGAGCAGTACTTC | CASSPILGGSYEQYF
- | TRBJ1-5 | TRBV15 | few | TGTGCCACCAGCAGAGCCGGTCAGCCCCAGCATTTT | CATSRAGQPQHF
- | TRBJ2-1 | TRBV7-9 | few | TGTGCCAGCAGCCGGGGTCAGGTGAGCGATGAGCAGTTCTTC | CASSRGQVSDEQFF
- | TRBJ2-1 | TRBV14 | many | TGTGCCAGCAGCCAATTCGGGGTCCACAATGAGCAGTTCTTC | CASSQFGVHNEQFF